Presented here are 22 T cell receptor beta chains from one specimen sequenced in a study of molecular identifiers for immune sequencing clone quantification. MiXCR was run by TCRdb on the PCR reads, yielding one entry per CDR3 protein. The top ten hold under 0.95% of the sample, which has 250,000 to 350,000 distinct CDR3 sequences, 20% to 25% seen once. Sequenced input: naive CD8+ T cells from blood, with Jurkat cell RNA spiked in. Subset here: FACS-sorted CD8+CD4-CCR7+CD45RA+ naive T cells. Receptors were obtained from a human donor in good health. Some libraries in this study had Jurkat cell RNA spiked in.

This clonotype was counted at least ten times. The chain couples TRBV5-8 to TRBJ2-5, with no clear D. Trimming removed 0 bases at V and 2 bases at J, with 8 bases between. Germline V gene data show CDR1 as SGHTS and CDR2 as YDEGEE. CDR3 length equals 14 residues. CDR3 in amino acids: CASSLGTVQETQYF. CDR3 nucleotides: TGTGCCAGCAGCTTGGGTACAGTACAAGAGACCCAGTACTTC.

The chain joins TRBV27 to TRBJ2-3; 10 nucleotides line up with TRBD1. CDR3 length equals 17 residues. The trim removed 2 bases at V and 1 base at J, leaving 6 bases unmatched. The germline V gene encodes CDR1 MNHEY and CDR2 SMNVEV (reference sequence). The CDR3 DNA follows: TGTGCCAGCAGTTTAGCCTCGACAGGGGGCCGCACAGATACGCAGTATTTT. Its translation is CASSLASTGGRTDTQYF.

To note about this clonotype: One base away lies a much larger clone, so this may be a sequencing read error. V is TRBV3-1 and J is TRBJ2-7, with D possibly matching TRBD1 (6 bases). CDR1 and CDR2 (germline): LGHDT, YNNKEL (reference sequence). CDR3 length: 13 residues. Written as DNA, the CDR3 is TGTGCCAGCGGCCAGGGGTCAGCCTACGAGCAGTACTTC. Protein product: CASGQGSAYEQYF.

This chain joins TRBV27 and TRBJ2-7; TRBD2 matches 10 bases. The CDR3 is 14 amino acids. CDR1 MNHEY and CDR2 SMNVEV come from the germline V gene (reference sequence). Losses at the gene ends were 5 bases for V and 8 bases for J; bases not matched to a gene: 9. The CDR3 DNA sequence: TGTGCCAGCAGTAGTCTAGCGGGAGCCCGCAAGCAGTACTTC. Protein: CASSSLAGARKQYF.

This clonotype appeared a few times. CDR3 region: CASSYGGRGYTEAFF. In nucleotides, the CDR3 is TGTGCCAGCAGTTACGGAGGCAGGGGTTACACTGAAGCTTTCTTT. The gene calls are TRBV6-5 and TRBJ1-1, with D possibly being TRBD1 (6 bases). Germline CDR1 MNHEY, CDR2 SVGAGI. Trimming left V 2 bases short and J 3 bases short, with 13 bases between. This CDR3 has 15 residues.

This clonotype was seen just once. This may come from a read error, since a much larger clone is one base off. This CDR3 fails to terminate in the conserved phenylalanine or tryptophan, so it likely reflects a read error. V is TRBV15 and J is TRBJ2-1; D might be TRBD1 or TRBD2, each matching 5 bases. The CDR3 sequence is 12 residues long. From germline, CDR1 is LNHNV and CDR2 YYDKDF (reference sequence). With 9 bases removed from V and 10 bases from J, the gap between germline ends came to 16 bases. CDR3 coding DNA: TGTGCCACTCGCAGGGATGGAGGAGAGCAGTTCTCC. Amino acids: CATRRDGGEQFS.

Note on this clonotype: Being one base from a much bigger clone, this may be a read error. V is TRBV4-3 and J is TRBJ2-7, with 9 bases identical to TRBD1. The CDR3 runs 15 residues. Trimming removed 3 bases from V and 5 bases from J; junction bases left unmatched: 8. CDR1 is LGHNA, CDR2 YSLEER, per germline. The CDR3 loop reads CASSHDRGRNNEQYV. As DNA, the CDR3 is TGCGCCAGCAGCCACGACAGGGGGAGGAATAACGAGCAGTACGTC.

This clonotype was found many times. V usage is TRBV12-3 or TRBV12-4 and J usage is TRBJ1-3; D gene unclear. This CDR3 spans 12 amino acids. Trimming took off 11 bases at V and 2 bases at J, with 10 bases between the two ends. CDR3 coding DNA: TGTGCCGTTCTCTGGACTGGAAACACCATATATTTT. It encodes CAVLWTGNTIYF.

The V call is TRBV13, the J call TRBJ2-5; D is unclear. The V and J ends lost 7 bases and 4 bases respectively, with 16 bases between them. The germline V gene encodes CDR1 PRHDT and CDR2 FYEKMQ (reference sequence). The CDR3 has 14 residues. CDR3 bases: TGTGCCAGCACTATTGTAGGGTCCCCAGAGACCCAGTACTTC. Protein: CASTIVGSPETQYF. The full variable domain, with the rest looked up from reference TRBV13 and TRBJ2-5, is AAGVIQSPRHLIKEKRETATLKCYPIPRHDTVYWYQQGPGQDPQFLISFYEKMQSDKGSIPDRFSAQQFSDYHSELNMSSLELGDSALYFCASTIVGSPETQYFGPGTRLLVL.

In its sample, this clonotype was seen many times. J is TRBJ1-1 and V is TRBV7-9; 7 bases are shared with TRBD1. The ends lost 4 bases at V and 7 bases at J; junction bases unmatched: 15. The CDR3 has 16 amino acids. CDR1 SEHNR and CDR2 FQNEAQ come from the germline V gene (reference sequence). Here the CDR3 DNA reads TGTGCCAGCAGCTACACAGGGGTCGCTCATTACCTTGAAGCTTTCTTT. Translating it yields CASSYTGVAHYLEAFF.

The table lists this clonotype with many counts. The rearrangement links TRBV7-2 to TRBJ1-1; 7 positions match TRBD1. Germline V CDR1 and CDR2: SGHTA, FQGNSA. The CDR3 contains 15 residues. V lost 5 bases to trimming and J lost 2 bases; unmatched junction nucleotides: 8. CDR3 protein: CASSPWTGENTEAFF. CDR3 nucleotides: TGTGCCAGCAGCCCGTGGACAGGAGAAAACACTGAAGCTTTCTTT.

This clonotype was detected many times. The chain employs TRBV4-2 and TRBJ2-3; maybe TRBD2 (6 bases). The CDR3 is 18 residues long. Trimming stripped 0 bases from V and 1 base from J, with 17 bases between. CDR1 and CDR2 from the germline V gene are LGHNA and YNFKEQ. DNA for the CDR3: TGTGCCAGCAGCCAAGATCAGGACTATCGGGTAGGCACAGATACGCAGTATTTT. Amino acid sequence: CASSQDQDYRVGTDTQYF.

The chain combines TRBV11-2 with TRBJ2-6; 8 bases are shared with TRBD2. Germline V gives CDR1 SGHAT, CDR2 FQNNGV. J gave up 3 bases and V 2 bases, and 9 bases lay outside the gene matches. There are 18 residues in the CDR3. CDR3 loop: CASSLSGGRINGANVLTF. For the CDR3, the DNA is TGTGCCAGCAGCTTAAGCGGGGGCCGGATAAATGGGGCCAACGTCCTGACTTTC.

This clonotype was observed at least ten times. The CDR3 sequence is CATSDEVTGELFF. As DNA, the CDR3 is TGTGCCACCAGTGATGAGGTCACCGGGGAGCTGTTTTTT. The rearrangement uses TRBV24-1 and TRBJ2-2; D unresolved. The CDR3 loop spans 13 amino acids. Germline V gene data show CDR1 as KGHDR and CDR2 as SFDVKD. V was cut by 3 bases and J by 4 bases, with 5 bases left in between.

This clonotype has a count of ten or more. The chain is built from TRBV19 and TRBJ2-7; no clear D gene. Germline V gives CDR1 LNHDA, CDR2 SQIVND (reference sequence). V was cut by 3 bases and J by 5 bases, with 20 bases left in between. The CDR3 loop spans 16 amino acids. In DNA form, the CDR3 reads TGTGCCAGTAGTATCGCCACGCGTGGTAAGGATCACGAGCAGTACTTC. As protein: CASSIATRGKDHEQYF.

V and J are TRBV2 and TRBJ2-6; D call uncertain. The CDR3 contains 15 residues. From germline, CDR1 is SNHLY and CDR2 FYNNEI. The ends were cut back, 4 bases at V and 0 bases at J, with 7 bases in the middle. CDR3 protein: CASSVGYSGANVLTF. As DNA, the CDR3 is TGTGCCAGCAGTGTTGGTTACTCTGGGGCCAACGTCCTGACTTTC.

Concerning this clonotype: An end of the junction does not agree with germline; a read error may underlie this. The chain employs TRBV5-1 and TRBJ1-1; tentatively, D is TRBD1 (6 bases). The CDR3 length is 18 residues. Germline CDR1 and CDR2: SGHRS and YFSETQ. DNA of the CDR3: TGCGCCAGCGGCCCGGAGTCCCGGGACATCTTTATGAACACTGTAGCTTTCTTT. This encodes CASGPESRDIFMNTVAFF. Full variable domain (remainder filled in from reference TRBV5-1 and TRBJ1-1): KAGVTQTPRYLIKTRGQQVTLSCSPISGHRSVSWYQQTPGQGLQFLFEYFSETQRNKGNFPGRFSGRQFSNSRSEMNVSTLELGDSALYLCASGPESRDIFMNTVAFFGQGTRLTVV.

This clonotype was observed many times. The CDR3 loop reads CASSEPRTGNTEAFF. The CDR3 nucleotides are TGTGCCAGCAGTGAACCGCGGACAGGGAACACTGAAGCTTTCTTT. The chain combines TRBV2 with TRBJ1-1; 7 nucleotides agree with TRBD1. Germline lookup yields CDR1 SNHLY and CDR2 FYNNEI. V shed 2 bases, J shed 1 base, and the junction held 4 bases outside the gene matches. The CDR3 runs to 15 residues.

This clonotype was observed a few times. The chain combines TRBV4-3 with TRBJ2-1; 7 nucleotides agree with TRBD2. V shed 1 base, J shed 9 bases, and the junction held 3 bases outside the gene matches. CDR1 LGHNA and CDR2 YSLEER come from the germline V gene. This CDR3 comprises 13 residues. The chain's CDR3 is CASSQVASGEQFF. CDR3 DNA sequence: TGCGCCAGCAGCCAAGTTGCTAGCGGTGAGCAGTTCTTC.

The chain joins TRBV5-1 to TRBJ2-7; D is perhaps TRBD1 or TRBD2 (5 bases each). CDR3 length equals 15 residues. Germline V lookup: CDR1 SGHRS, CDR2 YFSETQ. Trimming stripped 4 bases from V and 4 bases from J, with 18 bases between. CDR3 sequence reads: CASSHGPQGEYEQYF. The CDR3, as DNA: TGCGCCAGCAGCCACGGGCCGCAGGGAGAGTACGAGCAGTACTTC.

At least ten counts were recorded for this clonotype. This chain joins TRBV11-2 and TRBJ2-1; tentative D call: TRBD1 (6 bases). This CDR3 comprises 14 residues. The germline V and J ends were trimmed by 5 bases and 9 bases, with 17 bases remaining between them. Germline CDR1 is SGHAT and CDR2 is FQNNGV. CDR3 nucleotides: TGTGCCAGCAGCCATTCCGGGACACCTCGTGAGCAGTTCTTC. It translates to CASSHSGTPREQFF.

This clonotype has at least ten counts. The chain is built from TRBV7-9 and TRBJ2-7; no clear D. V lost 1 base and J 7 bases, leaving 17 bases between the germline ends. This CDR3 contains 15 residues. Looked up from germline, CDR1 is SEHNR and CDR2 is FQNEAQ (reference sequence). CDR3 sequence (DNA): TGTGCCAGCAGCTTAGTGTCCAGGAATAATGGGGAGCAGTACTTC. Its protein is CASSLVSRNNGEQYF.